This TCR beta chain was obtained from a study of blood T cell repertoires in COVID-19. CDR1 and CDR2 from the germline V gene are KGHDR and SFDVKD. The CDR3 contains 13 residues. After removal of 9 bases from V and 1 base from J, the junction contained 4 bases not matched to a gene. TCRdb keeps only in-frame clones here, not all; method: immunoSEQ multiplex PCR. The table includes about 160,000 clones, around 80% detected once. The receptor was derived from a woman aged 55-69 years who had recovered from COVID-19. The V call is TRBV24-1, the J call TRBJ1-1; 7 bases are shared with TRBD1. Sequencing input: PBMCs or T cells enriched from blood (not recorded which). CDR3 DNA sequence: TGTGCCACCCAGGGACAGCCGAACACTGAAGCTTTCTTT. Encoded protein: CATQGQPNTEAFF.